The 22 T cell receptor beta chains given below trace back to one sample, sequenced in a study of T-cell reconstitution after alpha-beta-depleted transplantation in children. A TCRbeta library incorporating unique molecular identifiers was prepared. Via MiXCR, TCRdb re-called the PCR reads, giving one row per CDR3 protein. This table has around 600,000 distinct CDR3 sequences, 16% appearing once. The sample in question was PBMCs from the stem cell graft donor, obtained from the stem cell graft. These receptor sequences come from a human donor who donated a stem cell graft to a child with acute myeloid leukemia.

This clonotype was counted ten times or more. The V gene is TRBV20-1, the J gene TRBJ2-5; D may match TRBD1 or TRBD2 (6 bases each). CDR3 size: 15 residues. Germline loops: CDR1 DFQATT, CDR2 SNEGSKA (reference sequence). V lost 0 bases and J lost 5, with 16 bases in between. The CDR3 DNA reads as TGCAGTGCTAGAGATTTCAGGGGCAGCGGGGAGACCCAGTACTTC. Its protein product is CSARDFRGSGETQYF.

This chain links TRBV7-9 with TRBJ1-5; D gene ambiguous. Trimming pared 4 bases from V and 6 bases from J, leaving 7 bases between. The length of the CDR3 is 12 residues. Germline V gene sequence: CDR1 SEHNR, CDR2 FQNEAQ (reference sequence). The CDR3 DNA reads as TGTGCCAGCAGCTCTTGGAGTCAGCCCCAGCATTTT. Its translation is CASSSWSQPQHF.

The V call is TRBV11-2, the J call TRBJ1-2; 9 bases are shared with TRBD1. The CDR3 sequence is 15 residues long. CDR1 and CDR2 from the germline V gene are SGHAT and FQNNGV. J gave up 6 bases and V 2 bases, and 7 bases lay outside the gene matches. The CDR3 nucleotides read TGTGCCAGCAGCTTACGTGACAGGGGGTTCAATGGCTACACCTTC. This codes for CASSLRDRGFNGYTF.

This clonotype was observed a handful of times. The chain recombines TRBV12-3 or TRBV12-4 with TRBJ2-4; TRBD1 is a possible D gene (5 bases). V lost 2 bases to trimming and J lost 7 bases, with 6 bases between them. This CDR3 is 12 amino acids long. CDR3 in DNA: TGTGCCAGCAGTTTAAAGGGGAACATTCAGTACTTC. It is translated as CASSLKGNIQYF.

The CDR3 is CASSYSVYQPQHF. The CDR3 nucleotides are TGTGCCAGCAGTTACTCGGTTTACCAGCCCCAGCATTTT. The chain couples TRBV6-2 or TRBV6-3 to TRBJ1-5; D is unclear. The CDR3 contains 13 residues. Germline assignment: CDR1 MNHEY and CDR2 SVGEGT. V lost 0 bases and J 7 bases, leaving 7 bases between the germline ends.

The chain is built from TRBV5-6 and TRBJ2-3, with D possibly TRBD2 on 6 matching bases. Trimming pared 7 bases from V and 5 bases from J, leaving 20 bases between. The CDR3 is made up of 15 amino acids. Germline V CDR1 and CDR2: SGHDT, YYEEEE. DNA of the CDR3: TGTGCCAGCTTGCCCTCACCGGGACTTTTAGATACGCAGTATTTT. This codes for CASLPSPGLLDTQYF.

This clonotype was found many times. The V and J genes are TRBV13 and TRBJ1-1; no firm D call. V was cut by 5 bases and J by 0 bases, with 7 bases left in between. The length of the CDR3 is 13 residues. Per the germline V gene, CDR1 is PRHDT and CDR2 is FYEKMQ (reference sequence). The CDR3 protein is CASSGGMNTEAFF. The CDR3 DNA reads TGTGCCAGCAGCGGTGGCATGAACACTGAAGCTTTCTTT.

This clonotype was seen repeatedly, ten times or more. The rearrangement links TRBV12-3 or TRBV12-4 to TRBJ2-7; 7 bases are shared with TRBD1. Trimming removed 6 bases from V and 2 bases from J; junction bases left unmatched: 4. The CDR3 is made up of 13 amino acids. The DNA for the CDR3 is TGTGCCAGCAGCCCAGGGGGACCCTACGAGCAGTACGTC. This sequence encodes CASSPGGPYEQYV.

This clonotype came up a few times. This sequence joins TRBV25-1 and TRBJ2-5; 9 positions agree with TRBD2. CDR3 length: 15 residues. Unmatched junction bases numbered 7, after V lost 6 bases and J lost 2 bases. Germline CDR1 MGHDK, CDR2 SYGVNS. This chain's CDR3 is CASRGTSTIQETQYF. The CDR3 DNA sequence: TGTGCCAGCAGGGGGACTAGCACGATACAAGAGACCCAGTACTTC.

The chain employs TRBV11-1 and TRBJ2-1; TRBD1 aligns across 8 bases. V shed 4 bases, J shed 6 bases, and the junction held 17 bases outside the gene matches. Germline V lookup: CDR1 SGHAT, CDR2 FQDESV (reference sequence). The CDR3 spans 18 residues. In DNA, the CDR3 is TGTGCCAGCAGCTCATCCGGGGACACGGGACAGGAAGGCAATGAGCAGTTCTTC. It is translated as CASSSSGDTGQEGNEQFF.

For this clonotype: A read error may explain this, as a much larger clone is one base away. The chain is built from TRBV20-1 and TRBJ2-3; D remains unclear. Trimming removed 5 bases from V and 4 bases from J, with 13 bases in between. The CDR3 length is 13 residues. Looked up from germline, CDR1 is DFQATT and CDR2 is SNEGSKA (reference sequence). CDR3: CSAALRPPDTQYF. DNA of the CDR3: TGCAGTGCTGCCTTGAGACCCCCAGATACGCAGTATTTT.

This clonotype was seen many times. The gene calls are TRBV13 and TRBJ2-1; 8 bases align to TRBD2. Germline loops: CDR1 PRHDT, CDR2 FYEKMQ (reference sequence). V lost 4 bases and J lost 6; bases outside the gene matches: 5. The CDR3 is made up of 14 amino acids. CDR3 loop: CASSWLAGRNEQFF. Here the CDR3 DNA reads TGTGCCAGCAGCTGGCTAGCGGGCCGCAATGAGCAGTTCTTC.

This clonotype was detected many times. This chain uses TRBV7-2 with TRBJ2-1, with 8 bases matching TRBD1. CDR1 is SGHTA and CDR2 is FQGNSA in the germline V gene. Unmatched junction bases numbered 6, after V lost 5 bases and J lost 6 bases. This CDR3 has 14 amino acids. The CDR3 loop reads CASSLDRDGNEQFF. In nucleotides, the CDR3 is TGTGCCAGCAGCCTGGACAGGGATGGCAATGAGCAGTTCTTC. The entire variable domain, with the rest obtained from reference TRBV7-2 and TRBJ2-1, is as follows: GAGVSQSPSNKVTEKGKDVELRCDPISGHTALYWYRQSLGQGLEFLIYFQGNSAPDKSGLPSDRFSAERTGGSVSTLTIQRTQQEDSAVYLCASSLDRDGNEQFFGPGTRLTVL.

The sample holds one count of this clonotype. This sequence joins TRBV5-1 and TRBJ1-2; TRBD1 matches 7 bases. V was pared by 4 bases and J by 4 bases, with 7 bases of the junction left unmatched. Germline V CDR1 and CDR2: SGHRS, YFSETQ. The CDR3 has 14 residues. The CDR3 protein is CASSQPGQPYGYTF. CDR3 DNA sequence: TGCGCCAGCAGCCAGCCGGGACAGCCCTATGGCTACACCTTC.

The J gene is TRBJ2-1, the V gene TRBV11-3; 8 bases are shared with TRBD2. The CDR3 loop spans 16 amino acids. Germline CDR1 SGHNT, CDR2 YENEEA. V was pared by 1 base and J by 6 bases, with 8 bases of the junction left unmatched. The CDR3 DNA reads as TGTGCCAGCAGCTTAGGAAGAGCGGGGGAACCCAATGAGCAGTTCTTC. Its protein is CASSLGRAGEPNEQFF.

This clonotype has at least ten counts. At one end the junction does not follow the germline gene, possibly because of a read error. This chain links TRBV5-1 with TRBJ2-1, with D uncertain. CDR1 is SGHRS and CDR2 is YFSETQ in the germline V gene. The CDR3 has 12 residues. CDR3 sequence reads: CASSLVYNEQFF. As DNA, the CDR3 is TGTGCCAGCAGCTTGGTTTACAATGAGCAGTTCTTC.

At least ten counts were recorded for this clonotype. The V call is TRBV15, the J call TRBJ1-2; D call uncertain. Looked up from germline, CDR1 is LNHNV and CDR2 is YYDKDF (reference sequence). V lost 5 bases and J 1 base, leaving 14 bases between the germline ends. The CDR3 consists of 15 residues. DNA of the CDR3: TGTGCCACCAGCCGTGCCCTAAGCAGTAACTATGGCTACACCTTC. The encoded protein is CATSRALSSNYGYTF.

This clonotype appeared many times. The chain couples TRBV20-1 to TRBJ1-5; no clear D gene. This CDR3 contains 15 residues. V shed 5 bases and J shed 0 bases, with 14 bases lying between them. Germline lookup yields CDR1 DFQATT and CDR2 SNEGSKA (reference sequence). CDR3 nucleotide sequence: TGCAGTGCTCTGCCTATCCATTCTAGCAATCAGCCCCAGCATTTT. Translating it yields CSALPIHSSNQPQHF.

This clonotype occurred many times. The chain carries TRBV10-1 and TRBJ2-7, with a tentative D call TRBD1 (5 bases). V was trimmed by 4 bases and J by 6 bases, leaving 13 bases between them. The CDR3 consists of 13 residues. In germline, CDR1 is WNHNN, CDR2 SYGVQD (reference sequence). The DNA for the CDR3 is TGCGCCAGCAGTGGGAATCAGGGCGGCGAGCAGTACGTC. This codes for CASSGNQGGEQYV.

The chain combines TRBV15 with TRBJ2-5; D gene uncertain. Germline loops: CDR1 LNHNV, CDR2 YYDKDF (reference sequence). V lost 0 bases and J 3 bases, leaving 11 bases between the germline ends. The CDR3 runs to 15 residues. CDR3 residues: CATSRDLDLKETQYF. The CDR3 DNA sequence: TGTGCCACCAGCAGAGATCTAGACCTGAAAGAGACCCAGTACTTC.

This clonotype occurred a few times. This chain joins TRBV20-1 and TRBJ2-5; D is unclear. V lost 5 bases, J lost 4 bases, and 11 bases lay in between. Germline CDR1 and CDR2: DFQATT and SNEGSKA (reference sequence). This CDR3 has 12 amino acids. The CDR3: CSALSVGETQYF. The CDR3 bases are TGCAGTGCTTTGTCGGTCGGAGAGACCCAGTACTTC.

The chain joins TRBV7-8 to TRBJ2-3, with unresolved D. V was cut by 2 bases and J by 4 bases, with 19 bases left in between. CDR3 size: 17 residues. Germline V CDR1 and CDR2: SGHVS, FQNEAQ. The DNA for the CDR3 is TGTGCCAGCAGCTTAATGTGGCGGAGTGTTCGGGCAGATACGCAGTATTTT. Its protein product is CASSLMWRSVRADTQYF.